The rows below give T cell receptor beta chains drawn from one sample of a study of blood T cell repertoires in COVID-19. Clones were sequenced by immunoSEQ multiplex PCR, and TCRdb holds only the in-frame ones, with some missing. This sample yields fewer than 650,000 clones, of which roughly 91% are seen a single time; about 8.2% belongs to the top ten. Sequenced: peripheral blood. These receptors were obtained from a woman aged 45-60 years with COVID-19, enrolled during active disease. Both conserved end residues are part of each CDR3. Each record gives: J gene, V gene, clone size, D gene, CDR3 protein, CDR3 DNA. The D gene is left open where the match is weak. Size is stated for part of the rows, as once, few or many counts, or as a class when the clone is expanded.

>TRBJ2-1|TRBV5-6|-|TRBD2
CASRGLAGDNEQFF
TGTGCCAGCAGGGGACTAGCGGGGGACAATGAGCAGTTCTTC
>TRBJ1-5|TRBV30|-|TRBD1
CAWSRGPGNQPQHF
TGTGCCTGGAGTAGGGGGCCGGGGAATCAGCCCCAGCATTTT
>TRBJ1-4|TRBV5-1|-|-
CASSFSTSNEKLFF
TGCGCCAGCAGCTTCAGTACATCTAATGAAAAACTGTTTTTT
>TRBJ2-7|TRBV20-1|-|-
CSLRDSYEQYF
TGCAGCCTCCGGGACTCCTACGAGCAGTACTTC
>TRBJ2-6|TRBV18|-|TRBD1
CASSLVAGGSGANVLTF
TGTGCCAGCTCCCTCGTGGCAGGGGGCTCTGGGGCCAACGTCCTGACTTTC
>TRBJ1-5|TRBV27|-|-
CASSWGRVQPQHF
TGTGCCAGCAGTTGGGGGCGGGTGCAGCCCCAGCATTTT
>TRBJ2-3|TRBV3-1/TRBV3-2|-|TRBD2
CASSQEPRGGTDTQYF
TGTGCCAGCAGCCAAGAACCGCGGGGGGGCACAGATACGCAGTATTTT
>TRBJ1-3|TRBV30|-|-
CAWSTGISGNTIYF
TGTGCCTGGAGTACAGGGATTTCTGGAAACACCATATATTTT
>TRBJ2-7|TRBV7-9|-|TRBD2
CASSTPGLAVYEQYF
TGTGCCAGCAGCACACCGGGACTAGCGGTTTACGAGCAGTACTTC
>TRBJ1-3|TRBV9|-|-
CASSVEDGQGVTIYF
TGTGCCAGCAGCGTAGAGGACGGGCAGGGTGTCACCATATATTTT
>TRBJ1-2|TRBV19|-|-
CASSPTGSGYGYTF
TGTGCCAGTAGTCCAACAGGGTCCGGTTATGGCTACACCTTC
>TRBJ1-1|TRBV11-2|-|TRBD1
CASSLDMGQGAEGTEAFF
TGTGCCAGCAGCTTAGATATGGGACAGGGGGCGGAGGGTACTGAAGCTTTCTTT
>TRBJ2-7|TRBV27|-|TRBD1
CASSPRDSRFDEQYF
TGTGCCAGCAGCCCTCGGGACAGCCGATTCGACGAGCAGTACTTC
>TRBJ1-2|TRBV5-1|-|TRBD1
CASSVLGQGNGYTF
TGCGCCAGCAGCGTCCTGGGACAGGGGAATGGCTACACCTTC
>TRBJ2-6|TRBV11-2|-|-
CASSLGHGPSGANVLTF
TGTGCCAGCAGCTTGGGACATGGCCCCTCTGGGGCCAACGTCCTGACTTTC
>TRBJ1-1|TRBV12-3/TRBV12-4|once|TRBD1
CASTRDRGEWAFF
TGTGCCAGCACCAGGGACAGGGGCGAATGGGCTTTCTTT
>TRBJ2-7|TRBV4-1|-|-
CASSQDGGDTYEQYF
TGCGCCAGCAGCCAAGATGGAGGAGATACCTACGAGCAGTACTTC
>TRBJ1-5|TRBV9|-|-
CASSVESGGPQHF
TGTGCCAGCAGCGTAGAAAGCGGAGGGCCCCAGCATTTT
>TRBJ1-2|TRBV16|once|-
CATGRGISNYGYTF
TGTGCCACCGGTAGAGGGATCTCTAACTATGGCTACACCTTC
>TRBJ2-1|TRBV7-7|-|TRBD2
CASSLSRLAEHEQFF
TGTGCCAGCAGCTTATCTAGACTAGCGGAGCATGAGCAGTTCTTC
>TRBJ2-7|TRBV3-1/TRBV3-2|few|TRBD1
CASSQGTGVYEQYF
TGTGCCAGCAGCCAAGGGACAGGGGTATACGAGCAGTACTTC
>TRBJ1-5|TRBV2|-|TRBD1
CASRTGISNQPQHF
TGTGCCAGCAGGACAGGGATAAGCAATCAGCCCCAGCATTTT
>TRBJ2-3|TRBV5-4|-|-
CASSVVDGPDTQYF
TGTGCCAGCAGCGTCGTAGATGGTCCAGATACGCAGTATTTT
>TRBJ2-2|TRBV5-5|once|TRBD2
CASSSGGTGELFF
TGTGCCAGCAGCTCGGGAGGCACCGGGGAGCTGTTTTTT
>TRBJ2-7|TRBV7-3|-|TRBD2
CASSSGGPYEQYF
TGTGCCAGCAGCTCGGGGGGGCCCTACGAGCAGTACTTC
>TRBJ1-1|TRBV3-1/TRBV3-2|-|-
CASSQRGDGEAFF
TGTGCCAGCAGCCAAAGGGGTGACGGTGAAGCTTTCTTT
>TRBJ2-2|TRBV5-1|-|TRBD1
CASRSGQGGNTGELFF
TGCGCCAGCAGATCCGGACAGGGCGGGAACACCGGGGAGCTGTTTTTT
>TRBJ1-1|TRBV10-3|once|-
CAISESVREAFF
TGTGCCATCAGTGAGTCGGTCAGGGAAGCTTTCTTT
>TRBJ1-1|TRBV30|-|-
CAWRTLSVSTEAFF
TGTGCCTGGAGAACCCTTAGCGTTAGCACTGAAGCTTTCTTT
>TRBJ2-1|TRBV5-5|once|TRBD2
CASSLTSGGAEQFF
TGTGCCAGCAGCTTGACTAGCGGGGGAGCAGAGCAGTTCTTC
>TRBJ2-3|TRBV19|-|TRBD2
CASRASGEDTQYF
TGTGCCAGTAGGGCTAGCGGGGAGGATACGCAGTATTTT
>TRBJ1-6|TRBV2|many|-
CASSVASVLSSPLHF
TGTGCCAGCAGTGTTGCGTCGGTACTAAGTTCACCCCTCCACTTT
>TRBJ1-5|TRBV12-3/TRBV12-4|-|-
CASSWTSNQPQHF
TGTGCCAGCAGTTGGACAAGCAATCAGCCCCAGCATTTT
>TRBJ2-2|TRBV2|-|-
CASSERGGTGELFF
TGTGCCAGCAGTGAACGAGGGGGAACCGGGGAGCTGTTTTTT
>TRBJ2-7|TRBV2|-|-
CASGGGGTEQYF
TGTGCCAGTGGGGGTGGGGGGACCGAGCAGTACTTC
>TRBJ1-5|TRBV19|once|-
CASSSAGPLGGQHF
TGTGCCAGTAGTAGCGCGGGTCCGCTCGGCGGCCAGCATTTT
>TRBJ2-1|TRBV30|-|-
CAWISLAGAGNEQFF
TGTGCCTGGATTAGTCTGGCGGGGGCGGGCAATGAGCAGTTCTTC
>TRBJ1-4|TRBV28|-|-
CASVAATNEKLFF
TGTGCCAGCGTGGCCGCAACTAATGAAAAACTGTTTTTT
>TRBJ1-1|TRBV5-6|few|TRBD1
CASSWGQGKAFF
TGTGCCAGCAGTTGGGGACAGGGAAAAGCTTTCTTT
>TRBJ1-1|TRBV5-4|once|-
CASSSWGRGNTEAFF
TGTGCCAGCAGCTCCTGGGGCAGGGGGAACACTGAAGCTTTCTTT
>TRBJ1-1|TRBV27|-|-
CASSSSIEIEAFF
TGTGCCAGCAGTTCGTCAATTGAGATTGAAGCTTTCTTT
>TRBJ1-4|TRBV19|-|TRBD1
CASSPGQINEKLFF
TGTGCCAGTTCCCCGGGACAGATCAATGAAAAACTGTTTTTT
>TRBJ1-3|TRBV30|-|-
CAWGDTSSIPGNTIYF
TGTGCCTGGGGTGATACTTCCTCCATACCTGGAAACACCATATATTTT
>TRBJ2-7|TRBV5-1|-|TRBD1
CASSLRDRAYEQYF
TGCGCCAGCAGCCTCCGGGACAGAGCCTACGAGCAGTACTTC
>TRBJ1-1|TRBV6-1|once|TRBD1
CASSDVQGMNTEAFF
TGTGCCAGCAGTGACGTACAGGGGATGAACACTGAAGCTTTCTTT
>TRBJ2-5|TRBV27|once|TRBD1
CASKRMGQIQETQYF
TGTGCCAGCAAACGAATGGGACAGATCCAAGAGACCCAGTACTTC
>TRBJ2-2|TRBV9|-|TRBD2
CASRPEERGATGELFF
TGTGCCAGCAGGCCGGAGGAGCGGGGGGCGACCGGGGAGCTGTTTTTT
>TRBJ2-7|TRBV5-6|-|TRBD1
CASSSTTGNPYEQYF
TGTGCCAGCAGCTCCACGACAGGGAACCCCTACGAGCAGTACTTC
>TRBJ2-5|TRBV19|-|TRBD2
CASTPGLAGGETQYF
TGTGCCAGTACTCCAGGACTAGCGGGAGGAGAGACCCAGTACTTC
>TRBJ2-1|TRBV5-6|-|TRBD2
CASSWGLAAPPQFF
TGTGCCAGCAGCTGGGGACTAGCGGCCCCACCCCAGTTCTTC
>TRBJ1-2|TRBV30|once|-
CAWSVTGYGYTF
TGTGCCTGGAGTGTGACAGGATATGGCTACACCTTC
>TRBJ2-7|TRBV5-6|few|TRBD1
CASSYGTGTYEQYF
TGTGCCAGCAGCTACGGGACAGGGACCTACGAGCAGTACTTC
>TRBJ2-4|TRBV6-6|-|TRBD1
CASSYTDRDPYF
TGTGCCAGCAGTTACACAGACAGGGATCCGTACTTC
>TRBJ1-1|TRBV10-2|-|-
CASSDSVPNRATYTEAFF
TGCGCCAGCAGTGACTCCGTGCCCAATAGAGCTACTTACACTGAAGCTTTCTTT
>TRBJ2-2|TRBV10-3|-|TRBD1
CASKRQGITGELFF
TGTGCCAGCAAGCGACAGGGCATTACCGGGGAGCTGTTTTTT
>TRBJ1-6|TRBV7-2|-|TRBD1
CASSFNPGGLSPLHF
TGTGCCAGCAGCTTTAATCCAGGGGGTTTGTCACCCCTCCACTTT